Shown below are 18 T cell receptor beta chains from a single sample sequenced in a study of T cell responses to AZD1222 COVID-19 vaccine (dated by TCRdb to the early 2020s). The library was built by means of the immunoSEQ multiplex PCR assay. TCRdb holds this immuneACCESS table with in-frame rearrangements only. Some clones are missing; in checked studies, unresolved V genes explain under half, and the rest has no known cause. This sample has about 150,000 clones in its table, and over 75% of those were observed once. The ten top clones hold 6.5% to 8.5% of the sample. According to the study, the label for this sample's time point signals: baseline before first vaccination. Sequences were derived from peripheral blood, sampled on day 0 of AZD1222 vaccination. The receptors here all came from an adult in good health.

J is TRBJ1-3 and V is TRBV9, with no clear D. CDR3 length: 17 amino acids. Germline CDR1 is SGDLS and CDR2 is YYNGEE. Trimming stripped 4 bases from V and 5 bases from J, with 22 bases between. The CDR3 nucleotides are TGTGCCAGCAGCCCCAGCAGCCTAGGTGGAGGGAGAAACACCATATATTTT. It encodes CASSPSSLGGGRNTIYF.

V gene TRBV11-1 combines with J gene TRBJ2-7, with D possibly being TRBD1 (5 bases). V was pared by 3 bases and J by 2 bases, with 17 bases between. The CDR3 runs to 16 residues. Germline CDR1 and CDR2: SGHAT and FQDESV (reference sequence). The CDR3, as DNA: TGTGCCAGCAGCTTGAATATACGGACACCAGCCTACGAGCAGTACTTC. This sequence encodes CASSLNIRTPAYEQYF.

The V call is TRBV3-1 (or the pseudogene TRBV3-2), the J call TRBJ1-1; 9 bases are shared with TRBD1. Trimming removed 3 bases from V and 1 base from J; junction bases left unmatched: 0. Germline lookup yields CDR1 LGHDT and CDR2 YNNKEL (reference sequence). CDR3 size: 14 residues. The CDR3 bases are TGTGCCAGCAGCCAGGGACAGGGGAACACTGAAGCTTTCTTT. It yields the protein CASSQGQGNTEAFF.

This chain joins TRBV27 and TRBJ2-2; 8 bases match TRBD1. Per germline, CDR1 MNHEY and CDR2 SMNVEV (reference sequence). V lost 2 bases to trimming and J lost 5 bases; unmatched junction nucleotides: 4. The CDR3 loop spans 15 amino acids. The CDR3 loop reads CASSLQGARTGELFF. Written as DNA, the CDR3 is TGTGCCAGCAGTTTACAGGGGGCGAGGACCGGGGAGCTGTTTTTT.

This sequence joins TRBV7-9 and TRBJ1-2; D is ambiguous. V lost 5 bases and J lost 8, with 12 bases in between. The V gene's germline CDR1 is SEHNR and CDR2 FQNEAQ (reference sequence). CDR3 length equals 12 residues. The CDR3 nucleotides are TGTGCCAGCAGCCAGTCCGAAGGCGGCTACACCTTC. Residues: CASSQSEGGYTF. The variable domain in full, completed from reference TRBV7-9 and TRBJ1-2, reads DTGVSQNPRHKITKRGQNVTFRCDPISEHNRLYWYRQTLGQGPEFLTYFQNEAQLEKSRLLSDRFSAERPKGSFSTLEIQRTEQGDSAMYLCASSQSEGGYTFGSGTRLTVV.

A remark on this clone: Within the sample, other DNA sequences also encode this same CDR3. The V call is TRBV7-8, the J call TRBJ2-3; unclear D gene. The CDR3 loop spans 13 amino acids. V gave up 0 bases and J gave up 2 bases, with 3 bases separating them. Germline lookup yields CDR1 SGHVS and CDR2 FQNEAQ. CDR3 coding DNA: TGTGCCAGCAGCTTAGCCATCACAGATACGCAGTATTTT. Translation gives CASSLAITDTQYF.

This chain uses TRBV5-6 with TRBJ2-5, with 7 bases identical to TRBD1. The junction had 1 base not matched to a gene; V was cut back by 4 bases and J by 4 bases. There are 12 residues in the CDR3. Germline V gene data show CDR1 as SGHDT and CDR2 as YYEEEE. In DNA, the CDR3 is TGTGCCAGCAGCCGACAGGGAGAGACCCAGTACTTC. Translating it yields CASSRQGETQYF.

V usage is TRBV5-1 and J usage is TRBJ1-1; TRBD1 aligns across 7 bases. V was clipped by 2 bases and J by 1 base; unmatched bases: 8. The CDR3 consists of 16 residues. Germline V gives CDR1 SGHRS, CDR2 YFSETQ. DNA of the CDR3: TGCGCCAGCAGCTTAGGGGGCGCCTTAGCGAACACTGAAGCTTTCTTT. As protein: CASSLGGALANTEAFF.

J is TRBJ1-1 and V is TRBV18; no firm D call. Germline V gene data show CDR1 as KGHSH and CDR2 as LQKENI. V shed 2 bases and J shed 1 base, with 8 bases lying between them. The CDR3 contains 14 residues. In DNA form, the CDR3 reads TGTGCCAGCTCACCAAAACCGCCGAACACTGAAGCTTTCTTT. It encodes CASSPKPPNTEAFF. Using reference TRBV18 and TRBJ1-1 for the parts outside the CDR3, the full variable domain is NAGVMQNPRHLVRRRGQEARLRCSPMKGHSHVYWYRQLPEEGLKFMVYLQKENIIDESGMPKERFSAEFPKEGPSILRIQQVVRGDSAAYFCASSPKPPNTEAFFGQGTRLTVV.

The chain links TRBV3-1 (or the pseudogene TRBV3-2) to TRBJ1-2; TRBD1 might be the D (5 bases). Germline V lookup: CDR1 LGHDT, CDR2 YNNKEL (reference sequence). V lost 2 bases and J 5 bases, leaving 15 bases between the germline ends. This CDR3 is 15 amino acids long. This CDR3 reads CASSQIGTGPYGYTF. CDR3 sequence (DNA): TGTGCCAGCAGCCAAATAGGGACGGGTCCTTATGGCTACACCTTC.

V usage is TRBV5-8 and J usage is TRBJ2-1; TRBD2 aligns across 12 bases. There are 16 residues in the CDR3. Trimming cost V 3 bases and J 5 bases; bases outside gene matches: 6. Germline V lookup: CDR1 SGHTS, CDR2 YDEGEE. The CDR3 region has the DNA TGTGCCAGCAGCTCCCTAGCGGGGGGGATCGACAATGAGCAGTTCTTC. Translation: CASSSLAGGIDNEQFF.

This chain uses TRBV6-5 with TRBJ2-7; weak D call: TRBD2 (5 bases). The ends were cut back, 11 bases at V and 6 bases at J, with 17 bases in the middle. CDR3 length: 12 amino acids. The V gene's germline CDR1 is MNHEY and CDR2 SVGAGI. Written as DNA, the CDR3 is TGTGCCGCTAGCTCGCCTGGGTCCGAGCAGTACGTC. It codes for CAASSPGSEQYV.

V gene TRBV4-1 combines with J gene TRBJ2-2; TRBD2 matches 7 bases. J gave up 6 bases and V 4 bases, and 2 bases lay outside the gene matches. The CDR3 totals 13 residues. Germline V gene sequence: CDR1 MGHRA, CDR2 YSYEKL. The CDR3 sequence: CASSLTSAGELFF. The CDR3 DNA reads as TGCGCCAGCAGCCTTACTAGCGCCGGGGAGCTGTTTTTT.

This clone was detected a few times. The chain couples TRBV29-1 to TRBJ2-7, with D possibly TRBD1 on 6 matching bases. V dropped 7 bases and J dropped 1 base, with 14 bases sitting between them. This CDR3 has 13 amino acids. The germline CDR1 and CDR2 sequences are SQVTM and ANQGSEA. CDR3 in amino acids: CSGSTGESYEQYF. The CDR3 DNA is TGCAGCGGATCGACAGGCGAATCCTACGAGCAGTACTTC.

The rearrangement uses TRBV19 and TRBJ1-3, with a weak D call TRBD1 (5 bases). The CDR3 consists of 17 residues. Germline V CDR1 and CDR2: LNHDA, SQIVND (reference sequence). Trimming took off 5 bases at V and 0 bases at J, with 17 bases between the two ends. The CDR3 DNA reads TGTGCCAGTAGTCCCCGACCGGCGGGACCCTCTGGAAACACCATATATTTT. This encodes CASSPRPAGPSGNTIYF.

This chain links TRBV6-5 with TRBJ1-1, with D possibly being TRBD1 (5 bases). Per germline, CDR1 MNHEY and CDR2 SVGAGI. The CDR3 is made up of 15 amino acids. V was clipped by 4 bases and J by 4 bases, with 16 bases between them. CDR3 loop: CASSWDGKKGTEAFF. CDR3 coding DNA: TGTGCCAGCAGTTGGGACGGGAAGAAGGGCACTGAAGCTTTCTTT.

The genes are TRBV4-1 and TRBJ2-2; D remains ambiguous. The CDR3 loop spans 15 amino acids. Germline CDR1 is MGHRA and CDR2 is YSYEKL. The V end was cut by 1 base, the J end by 4 bases, with 10 bases between. The CDR3 DNA reads TGCGCCAGCAGCCAAGCCGGGCTGGGCACCGGGGAGCTGTTTTTT. Encoded protein: CASSQAGLGTGELFF.

The J gene is TRBJ2-3, the V gene TRBV25-1; no reliable D call. The CDR3 is 11 residues long. Germline assignment: CDR1 MGHDK and CDR2 SYGVNS. The V end was cut by 10 bases, the J end by 6 bases, with 11 bases between. CDR3 DNA sequence: TGTGCCACCTCGGGTCGGGATACGCAGTATTTT. Translation: CATSGRDTQYF.